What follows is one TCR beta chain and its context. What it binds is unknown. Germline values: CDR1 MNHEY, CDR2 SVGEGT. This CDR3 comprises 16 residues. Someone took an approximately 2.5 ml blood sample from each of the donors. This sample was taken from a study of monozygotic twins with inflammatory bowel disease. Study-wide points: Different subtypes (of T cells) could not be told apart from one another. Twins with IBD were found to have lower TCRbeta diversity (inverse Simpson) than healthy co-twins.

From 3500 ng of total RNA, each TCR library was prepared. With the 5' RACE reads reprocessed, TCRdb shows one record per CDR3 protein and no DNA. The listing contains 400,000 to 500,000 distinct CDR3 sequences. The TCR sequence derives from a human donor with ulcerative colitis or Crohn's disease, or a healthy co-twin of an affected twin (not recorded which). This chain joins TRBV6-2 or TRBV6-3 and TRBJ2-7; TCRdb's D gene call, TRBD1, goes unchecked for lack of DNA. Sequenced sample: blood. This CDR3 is CASSYSPGQFPYEQYF.